A selection of T cell receptor beta chains follows, all from one sample in a study of T cell responses to AZD1222 COVID-19 vaccine. Generated by immunoSEQ multiplex PCR, the TCRdb table keeps only in-frame clones and is missing some. The sample lists some 110,000 clones; 88% were seen once. The specimen comprised peripheral blood, sampled on day 0 of AZD1222 vaccination. These receptors originate from an adult in good health. CDR3s include the opening cysteine and the closing phenylalanine or tryptophan. The D gene is left open where the match is weak. The size field is filled for only some rows; it gives once, few, many or a size class.

clone size	D gene	J gene	V gene	CDR3 protein	CDR3 DNA
-	-	TRBJ2-2	TRBV11-2	CASSPGERVNTGELFF	TGTGCCAGCAGCCCAGGGGAGCGGGTGAACACCGGGGAGCTGTTTTTT
-	-	TRBJ2-1	TRBV15	CATSRVVQSSYNEQFF	TGTGCCACCAGCAGAGTTGTGCAGAGCTCCTACAATGAGCAGTTCTTC
-	TRBD2	TRBJ2-7	TRBV4-1	CASSQGSGGSNYEQYF	TGCGCCAGCAGCCAAGGCTCGGGGGGGAGTAACTACGAGCAGTACTTC
-	-	TRBJ1-2	TRBV5-5	CASSFELRAPHYGYTF	TGTGCCAGCAGCTTTGAGCTGAGGGCGCCGCACTATGGCTACACCTTC
-	-	TRBJ2-1	TRBV6-5	CASISGVINDNEQFF	TGTGCCAGCATCTCCGGGGTTATTAACGACAATGAGCAGTTCTTC
-	-	TRBJ1-2	TRBV30	CAWSVAGWHFSYGYTF	TGTGCCTGGAGTGTAGCGGGGTGGCATTTTTCCTATGGCTACACCTTC
-	-	TRBJ2-7	TRBV11-2	CASTLGESSYEQYF	TGTGCCAGCACACTCGGGGAGAGCTCCTACGAGCAGTACTTC
once	-	TRBJ1-2	TRBV28	CATGQGTYGYTF	TGTGCCACCGGGCAGGGAACCTATGGCTACACCTTC
once	-	TRBJ2-2	TRBV19	CASSMSGVNTGELFF	TGTGCCAGTAGTATGAGCGGAGTGAACACCGGGGAGCTGTTTTTT
-	TRBD2	TRBJ2-1	TRBV7-7	CASSLVAGADNEQFF	TGTGCCAGCAGCTTAGTAGCGGGAGCCGACAATGAGCAGTTCTTC
-	-	TRBJ1-6	TRBV5-4	CASSPGSQGHNSPLHF	TGTGCCAGCAGCCCCGGGAGCCAGGGGCATAATTCACCCCTCCACTTT
-	-	TRBJ2-7	TRBV7-9	CASSPGSAYEQYF	TGTGCCAGCAGCCCGGGAAGTGCCTACGAGCAGTACTTC
-	-	TRBJ1-2	TRBV5-1	CASSLGVLSDYGYTF	TGCGCCAGCAGCTTGGGGGTACTAAGTGACTATGGCTACACCTTC
-	TRBD1	TRBJ1-1	TRBV27	CASSSLGTGRNTEAFF	TGTGCCAGCAGTTCCCTAGGGACAGGGAGGAACACTGAAGCTTTCTTT
-	-	TRBJ1-6	TRBV7-6	CASSFGGGTNSPLHF	TGTGCCAGCAGCTTTGGGGGCGGGACGAATTCACCCCTCCACTTT
-	TRBD2	TRBJ2-1	TRBV4-1	CASTLSPQREGSSYNEQFF	TGCGCCAGCACCCTCAGCCCGCAGCGGGAGGGCAGCTCCTACAATGAGCAGTTCTTC
-	-	TRBJ1-1	TRBV5-1	CASSPNSRVRNTEAFF	TGCGCCAGCAGCCCTAACTCAAGGGTAAGGAACACTGAAGCTTTCTTT
-	-	TRBJ2-7	TRBV28	CASSFSRQGEGPINFGTYEQYF	TGTGCCAGCAGTTTTAGTCGGCAGGGTGAGGGACCAATTAATTTTGGGACCTACGAGCAGTACTTC
once	-	TRBJ1-1	TRBV7-8	CASSLSRGFTEAFF	TGTGCCAGCAGCTTATCCAGGGGTTTCACTGAAGCTTTCTTT
once	-	TRBJ2-2	TRBV7-3	CASSWDTGELFF	TGTGCCAGCAGCTGGGACACCGGGGAGCTGTTTTTT
-	-	TRBJ2-2	TRBV19	CASIATGFGGELFF	TGTGCCAGTATCGCAACAGGGTTTGGCGGGGAGCTGTTTTTT
-	-	TRBJ1-5	TRBV7-9	CASSLAGQSLNNQPQHF	TGTGCCAGCAGCTTGGCCGGACAGTCGCTAAACAATCAGCCCCAGCATTTT
-	-	TRBJ2-5	TRBV27	CASSLFGVETQYF	TGTGCCAGCAGTTTATTCGGGGTAGAGACCCAGTACTTC
-	TRBD2	TRBJ2-7	TRBV6-4	CASSGSGRKTYEQYF	TGTGCCAGCAGTGGTAGCGGGAGGAAGACTTACGAGCAGTACTTC
-	-	TRBJ2-7	TRBV5-1	CASSPGTDPYEQYF	TGCGCCAGCAGCCCAGGGACCGATCCCTACGAGCAGTACTTC
-	TRBD1	TRBJ2-2	TRBV5-5	CASSPGQGRDTGELFF	TGTGCCAGCAGCCCCGGACAGGGCCGCGACACCGGGGAGCTGTTTTTT
few	-	TRBJ1-1	TRBV19	CASMVPGRNTEAFF	TGTGCCAGTATGGTTCCCGGCAGGAACACTGAAGCTTTCTTT
-	-	TRBJ2-1	TRBV30	CAWGEQSSYNEQFF	TGTGCCTGGGGCGAACAAAGCTCCTACAATGAGCAGTTCTTC